One sample yielded the 16 T cell receptor beta chains listed below, sequenced in a study of T cell changes during pregnancy in multiple sclerosis (dated by TCRdb to between 2018 and 2020). The library was obtained by the immunoSEQ multiplex PCR assay. Not all clones reach the TCRdb copy of this immuneACCESS table, which keeps in-frame sequences only. Checked studies attribute under half of the gap to unresolved V genes and leave the rest unexplained. Here the sample has around 50,000 clones; 80% to 95% occur a single time. Jointly, the top ten make up approximately 0.15% of the sample. Sample: CD4+ T cells from peripheral blood mononuclear cells, taken after pregnancy. The receptor set was obtained from a female donor in good health, enrolled as a control in a pregnancy study.

The chain uses TRBV16 and TRBJ1-6; weak D call: TRBD1 (5 bases). Germline V gene lookup returns CDR1 KGHSY and CDR2 FQNENV. CDR3 length equals 14 residues. V was clipped by 1 base and J by 9 bases, with 10 bases between them. This CDR3 reads CASSQWQGGSPLHF. DNA for the CDR3: TGTGCCAGCAGCCAATGGCAGGGAGGTTCACCCCTCCACTTT.

The chain combines TRBV14 with TRBJ2-7; TRBD1 matches at 10 bases. V lost 2 bases and J lost 6; bases outside the gene matches: 10. The length of the CDR3 is 16 residues. Germline lookup yields CDR1 SGHDN and CDR2 FVKESK. CDR3 DNA sequence: TGTGCCAGCAGCCAATATCTGGGACAGGGGCCCTCCGAGCAGTACTTC. Translated: CASSQYLGQGPSEQYF. Full variable domain (outside the CDR3, taken from reference TRBV14 and TRBJ2-7): EAGVTQFPSHSVIEKGQTVTLRCDPISGHDNLYWYRRVMGKEIKFLLHFVKESKQDESGMPNNRFLAERTGGTYSTLKVQPAELEDSGVYFCASSQYLGQGPSEQYFGPGTRLTVT.

The rearrangement links TRBV27 to TRBJ1-1; D is ambiguous. Trimming stripped 6 bases from V and 4 bases from J, with 12 bases between. CDR1 and CDR2 (germline): MNHEY, SMNVEV (reference sequence). There are 13 residues in the CDR3. The CDR3 loop reads CASRLSRVTEAFF. CDR3 nucleotide sequence: TGTGCCAGCAGACTATCACGGGTCACTGAAGCTTTCTTT.

The V call is TRBV14, the J call TRBJ1-2; tentative D call: TRBD1 (5 bases). This CDR3 region has 13 residues. With 4 bases removed from V and 5 bases from J, the gap between germline ends came to 11 bases. Germline-derived CDR1 and CDR2 are SGHDN and FVKESK. The CDR3 sequence: CASSPGGVYGYTF. Here the CDR3 DNA reads TGTGCCAGCAGCCCCGGGGGAGTTTATGGCTACACCTTC.

This clone appeared a single time. At one of its ends the junction is not consistent with the germline gene, which may arise from a read error. The CDR3 DNA is TGCAGTGCTAGCCCTCTAGTGTTC. Its translation: CSASPLVF. The chain carries TRBV20-1 and TRBJ1-2, with unresolved D. The CDR3 length is 8 residues. CDR1 and CDR2 (germline): DFQATT, SNEGSKA (reference sequence).

This sequence joins TRBV5-4 and TRBJ1-2, with TRBD1 as a possible D gene (6 bases). The CDR3 consists of 15 residues. Germline V gene sequence: CDR1 SGHNT, CDR2 YYREEE (reference sequence). Deletions cut 10 bases from V and 8 bases from J, with 27 bases between. CDR3 DNA: TGTGCCTCCACGGTGGGGCTTGGGACATCAGCGGGCTACACCTTC. This gives the protein CASTVGLGTSAGYTF.

The V call is TRBV7-8, the J call TRBJ1-2; D gene uncertain. Germline CDR1 reads SGHVS; CDR2 reads FQNEAQ. V lost 2 bases and J lost 7, with 8 bases in between. The CDR3 is 12 residues long. CDR3 sequence: CASSLFAGGYTF. CDR3 nucleotides: TGTGCCAGCAGCTTATTTGCAGGTGGCTACACCTTC.

This chain joins TRBV18 and TRBJ1-4, with 8 nucleotides matching TRBD1. This CDR3 comprises 16 residues. The germline CDR1 and CDR2 sequences are KGHSH and LQKENI. V was clipped by 2 bases and J by 0 bases; unmatched bases: 2. The CDR3 DNA reads as TGTGCCAGCTCACCAATGACAGGGGCAACTAATGAAAAACTGTTTTTT. The encoded protein is CASSPMTGATNEKLFF. Supplemented by reference TRBV18 and TRBJ1-4, the full variable domain reads NAGVMQNPRHLVRRRGQEARLRCSPMKGHSHVYWYRQLPEEGLKFMVYLQKENIIDESGMPKERFSAEFPKEGPSILRIQQVVRGDSAAYFCASSPMTGATNEKLFFGSGTQLSVL.

This chain uses TRBV27 with TRBJ1-1, with D perhaps TRBD1 (6 bases). Trimming took 5 bases from V and 10 from J, leaving 26 bases between them. Germline CDR1 and CDR2: MNHEY and SMNVEV (reference sequence). The CDR3 contains 16 residues. CDR3 protein: CASSPPGAVLPRGAFF. The CDR3 bases are TGTGCCAGCAGTCCCCCAGGGGCCGTACTTCCTCGTGGAGCTTTCTTT.

The CDR3 DNA reads as TGTGCCAGCAGCTTAGTAGGGGGCTCTCGTTCACCCCTCCACTTT. As protein: CASSLVGGSRSPLHF. This chain connects TRBV7-2 to TRBJ1-6; 7 bases map to TRBD1. The CDR3 consists of 15 residues. Germline-derived CDR1 and CDR2 are SGHTA and FQGNSA. Trimming took 1 base from V and 9 from J; bases not matched to a gene: 6.

V gene TRBV7-8 combines with J gene TRBJ1-6; possible D gene TRBD1, 6 bases. Germline V gene lookup returns CDR1 SGHVS and CDR2 FQNEAQ. Trimming took 1 base from V and 0 from J, leaving 13 bases between them. CDR3 size: 18 residues. CDR3 in amino acids: CASSLEDRISSYNSPLHF. The CDR3 DNA is TGTGCCAGCAGCTTAGAGGACAGAATCAGCTCCTATAATTCACCCCTCCACTTT.

V usage is TRBV6-4 and J usage is TRBJ1-2; 8 nucleotides line up with TRBD1. Germline V lookup: CDR1 MRHNA, CDR2 SNTAGT. With 6 bases clipped from V and 7 bases from J, the junction kept 7 bases outside the gene matches. The CDR3 length is 13 residues. CDR3 residues: CASRTGAQGGYTF. The CDR3 DNA reads as TGTGCCAGCAGGACAGGGGCCCAGGGTGGCTACACCTTC.

The sample holds one count of this clone. CDR3 nucleotides: TGCGCCAGCAGCTTGTCTGCTACAGTCACCGGGGAGCTGTTTTTT. Its translation: CASSLSATVTGELFF. The V and J genes are TRBV5-1 and TRBJ2-2; D ambiguous. The V and J ends lost 1 base and 4 bases respectively, with 11 bases between them. CDR1 is SGHRS, CDR2 YFSETQ, per germline. The CDR3 runs 15 residues.

This chain connects TRBV6-1 to TRBJ2-7; the match to TRBD2 covers 10 bases. CDR3 length: 14 residues. The germline gives CDR1 MNHNS, CDR2 SASEGT. The V segment lost 8 bases and the J segment 3 bases; nucleotides outside the gene matches: 7. The DNA of the CDR3 is TGTGCCAGCGCCTCCGGGACTAGCGTCTACGAGCAGTACTTC. Amino acids: CASASGTSVYEQYF.

This sequence joins TRBV28 and TRBJ2-7, with TRBD1 matching 7 bases. Germline V gives CDR1 MDHEN, CDR2 SYDVKM. With V trimmed by 5 bases and J by 3 bases, 13 bases remained unmatched. The CDR3 length is 16 residues. The CDR3 DNA sequence: TGTGCCAGCAGTGAACCGCAGAGGACAGGAGGCTACGAGCAGTACTTC. It translates to CASSEPQRTGGYEQYF.

The chain is built from TRBV19 and TRBJ1-6; D is unresolved. Trimming took off 1 base at V and 7 bases at J, with 8 bases between the two ends. Looked up from germline, CDR1 is LNHDA and CDR2 is SQIVND (reference sequence). The CDR3 loop spans 14 amino acids. In nucleotides, the CDR3 is TGTGCCAGTAGTATAGGGCAGAAAAATTCACCCCTCCACTTT. It specifies CASSIGQKNSPLHF. Complete variable domain (other parts from reference TRBV19 and TRBJ1-6): DGGITQSPKYLFRKEGQNVTLSCEQNLNHDAMYWYRQDPGQGLRLIYYSQIVNDFQKGDIAEGYSVSREKKESFPLTVTSAQKNPTAFYLCASSIGQKNSPLHFGNGTRLTVT.